These 31 T cell receptor beta chains originate from one sample sequenced in a study of EBV T-cell therapy then PD-1 blockade in nasopharyngeal carcinoma. Antigen specificity for these receptors is unknown. Treatment specified: AdE1-LMPpoly-expanded autologous EBV-specific T-cell therapy followed by anti-PD-1 nivolumab. Produced via immunoSEQ multiplex PCR; TCRdb's table is partial and in-frame only. This table holds under 30,000 clones, approximately 80% found once. The sequencing here drew on CD8+ T cells from blood, taken at roughly day 67 from a patient whose treatment included autologous EBV-specific T cells and nivolumab. These receptors all come from a man in his forties or fifties with nasopharyngeal carcinoma.

This clone appeared a single time. V is TRBV2 and J is TRBJ1-5; D is perhaps TRBD1 (5 bases). CDR1 and CDR2 from the germline V gene are SNHLY and FYNNEI. V was trimmed by 6 bases and J by 0 bases, leaving 12 bases between them. The CDR3 runs to 15 residues. DNA for the CDR3: TGTGCCAGCAGCGCGAAGGGGTATAGCAATCAGCCCCAGCATTTT. It codes for CASSAKGYSNQPQHF. The entire variable domain, with the rest obtained from reference TRBV2 and TRBJ1-5, is as follows: EPEVTQTPSHQVTQMGQEVILRCVPISNHLYFYWYRQILGQKVEFLVSFYNNEISEKSEIFDDQFSVERPDGSNFTLKIRSTKLEDSAMYFCASSAKGYSNQPQHFGDGTRLSIL.

This chain uses TRBV6-4 with TRBJ2-1, with a possible D match to TRBD2 (5 bases). The CDR3 extends over 15 amino acids. Trimming shortened V by 6 bases and J by 4 bases, and 16 bases separated the two germline ends. Germline lookup yields CDR1 MRHNA and CDR2 SNTAGT. CDR3 sequence (DNA): TGTGCCAGCAGCCCATCACCCGAGGGATACAATGAGCAGTTCTTC. Translating gives CASSPSPEGYNEQFF.

The genes are TRBV5-6 and TRBJ2-7; D possibly corresponds to TRBD1 (6 bases). Trimming pared 0 bases from V and 4 bases from J, leaving 17 bases between. Germline CDR1 and CDR2: SGHDT and YYEEEE. The CDR3 covers 16 residues. The CDR3 spells CASSLGLGQGFYEQYF. CDR3 coding DNA: TGTGCCAGCAGCTTGGGCCTGGGTCAGGGGTTTTACGAGCAGTACTTC.

The rearrangement links TRBV9 to TRBJ2-3, with TRBD2 as a possible D gene (6 bases). Trimming cost V 0 bases and J 6 bases, with 14 bases left between them. The CDR3 is 15 residues long. The germline gives CDR1 SGDLS, CDR2 YYNGEE. The CDR3 nucleotides read TGTGCCAGCAGCGTAGCAGGACGGGGGAGGGATACGCAGTATTTT. Translated: CASSVAGRGRDTQYF.

V is TRBV4-3 and J is TRBJ2-1; D perhaps matches TRBD2 (6 bases). Germline lookup yields CDR1 LGHNA and CDR2 YSLEER. This CDR3 has 17 amino acids. Trimming cost V 1 base and J 8 bases, with 21 bases left between them. Here the CDR3 reads CASSQVGAGSGGDEQFF. For the CDR3, the DNA is TGCGCCAGCAGCCAAGTAGGGGCGGGCTCAGGCGGGGATGAGCAGTTCTTC.

The chain carries TRBV7-9 and TRBJ1-3; 7 nucleotides agree with TRBD1. This CDR3 has 16 amino acids. Germline V gene data show CDR1 as SEHNR and CDR2 as FQNEAQ (reference sequence). V lost 8 bases, J lost 8 bases, and 18 bases stayed unmatched. The CDR3 loop is CASRDRVGILGDTIYF. The CDR3 bases are TGTGCCAGCCGAGACAGGGTCGGTATTCTCGGTGACACCATATATTTT. Looking up the rest from reference TRBV7-9 and TRBJ1-3 gives the full variable domain: DTGVSQNPRHKITKRGQNVTFRCDPISEHNRLYWYRQTLGQGPEFLTYFQNEAQLEKSRLLSDRFSAERPKGSFSTLEIQRTEQGDSAMYLCASRDRVGILGDTIYFGEGSWLTVV.

This clone was seen once. The chain has TRBV7-3 and TRBJ1-1, with D perhaps matching TRBD1 (6 bases). Germline CDR1 reads SGHTA; CDR2 reads FQGTGA. This CDR3 is 18 amino acids long. V was clipped by 5 bases and J by 1 base, with 23 bases between them. CDR3 residues: CASSPNSLGGSRNTEAFF. CDR3 DNA sequence: TGTGCCAGCAGCCCAAACAGTCTGGGGGGCAGCCGGAACACTGAAGCTTTCTTT.

V and J are TRBV20-1 and TRBJ1-1; perhaps TRBD1 as D (5 bases). The germline V and J ends were trimmed by 4 bases and 3 bases, with 30 bases remaining between them. Germline CDR1 reads DFQATT; CDR2 reads SNEGSKA (reference sequence). The CDR3 runs to 19 residues. The CDR3 reads CSANERGMGFPYSDTEAFF. DNA of the CDR3: TGCAGTGCTAATGAACGGGGGATGGGGTTCCCTTATTCAGACACTGAAGCTTTCTTT.

The V call is TRBV4-3, the J call TRBJ2-3, with D possibly TRBD2 on 6 matching bases. The CDR3 is 14 amino acids. Germline V gene data show CDR1 as LGHNA and CDR2 as YSLEER. Trimming shortened V by 0 bases and J by 6 bases, and 10 bases separated the two germline ends. The CDR3 DNA sequence: TGCGCCAGCAGCCAAGATCAGGAGGGGGATACGCAGTATTTT. Residues: CASSQDQEGDTQYF.

The gene calls are TRBV6-2 or TRBV6-3 and TRBJ2-3; D remains ambiguous. From germline, CDR1 is MNHEY and CDR2 SVGEGT. V gave up 0 bases and J gave up 2 bases, with 9 bases separating them. The CDR3 length is 15 residues. In DNA form, the CDR3 reads TGTGCCAGCAGTTACTCGAAGCAAAACACAGATACGCAGTATTTT. This codes for CASSYSKQNTDTQYF.

V usage is TRBV27 and J usage is TRBJ1-1; 10 bases map to TRBD1. The V gene end was trimmed by 5 bases and the J gene end by 5 bases; junction bases not matched to a gene: 2. The germline V gene encodes CDR1 MNHEY and CDR2 SMNVEV (reference sequence). This CDR3 contains 13 residues. This CDR3 reads CASSVGQGTEAFF. The CDR3 region has the DNA TGTGCCAGCAGTGTGGGACAGGGGACTGAAGCTTTCTTT.

The rearrangement joins TRBV24-1 to TRBJ2-5, with 8 positions matching TRBD1. The germline V gene has CDR1 KGHDR and CDR2 SFDVKD. V dropped 4 bases and J dropped 0; count of bases not matched to a gene: 9. The CDR3 sequence is 17 residues long. The CDR3 DNA sequence: TGTGCCACCAGTGACACCCGGACAGGGTCGTACCAAGAGACCCAGTACTTC. Translated, it gives CATSDTRTGSYQETQYF.

The chain joins TRBV24-1 to TRBJ2-3; the match to TRBD1 covers 7 bases. The CDR3 is 16 residues long. The germline CDR1 and CDR2 sequences are KGHDR and SFDVKD. V gave up 6 bases and J gave up 3 bases; unmatched junction bases: 11. The CDR3 sequence is CATSPRGTAQTDTQYF. In nucleotides, the CDR3 is TGTGCCACCAGTCCCCGAGGGACAGCCCAAACAGATACGCAGTATTTT.

CDR3 sequence reads: CASSRLKGAGNTIYF. CDR3 nucleotides: TGTGCCAGCAGCCGCTTAAAAGGGGCAGGAAACACCATATATTTT. This chain connects TRBV7-8 to TRBJ1-3; TRBD1 might be the D (5 bases). Germline V gives CDR1 SGHVS, CDR2 FQNEAQ. This CDR3 comprises 15 residues. The V end lost 5 bases, the J end lost 4 bases, and 15 bases lay between the germline ends.

In its sample, this clone was seen a few times. The chain is built from TRBV6-4 and TRBJ2-3; 11 bases are shared with TRBD2. Germline-derived CDR1 and CDR2 are MRHNA and SNTAGT. Losses at the gene ends were 6 bases for V and 1 base for J; bases not matched to a gene: 3. This CDR3 is built from 15 residues. The CDR3: CASSQTSGGTDTQYF. CDR3 sequence (DNA): TGTGCCAGCAGCCAGACTAGCGGGGGCACAGATACGCAGTATTTT.

This clone showed up just a few times. This chain links TRBV6-6 with TRBJ2-1, with TRBD2 matching 10 bases. The CDR3 loop spans 15 amino acids. J gave up 2 bases and V 7 bases, and 5 bases lay outside the gene matches. Germline CDR1 MNHNY, CDR2 SVGAGI (reference sequence). Here the CDR3 reads CASTHTSGAYNEQFF. CDR3 bases: TGTGCCAGCACCCATACTAGCGGGGCCTACAATGAGCAGTTCTTC.

This clone came up a few times. This chain links TRBV29-1 with TRBJ2-1; TRBD2 matches 15 bases. CDR3 length: 17 amino acids. Germline CDR1 and CDR2: SQVTM and ANQGSEA. V lost 7 bases to trimming and J lost 8 bases; unmatched junction nucleotides: 15. The CDR3: CSARGLAGGRRRDEQFF. The CDR3 DNA reads TGCAGCGCTAGAGGACTAGCGGGGGGGCGACGGCGCGATGAGCAGTTCTTC.

The chain carries TRBV9 and TRBJ2-2, with TRBD1 matching over 10 bases. The CDR3 is made up of 16 amino acids. Unmatched junction bases numbered 3, after V lost 1 base and J lost 3 bases. CDR1 and CDR2 (germline): SGDLS, YYNGEE. The CDR3 nucleotides are TGTGCCAGCAGCGTATTGGGACAGGGGTACACCGGGGAGCTGTTTTTT. It encodes CASSVLGQGYTGELFF.

CDR3 nucleotide sequence: TGTGCCAGCAGCATACAGGCGACCAGCTCCTATAATTCACCCCTCCACTTT. Its translation is CASSIQATSSYNSPLHF. The chain is built from TRBV5-5 and TRBJ1-6, with D possibly matching TRBD1 (5 bases). V was cut by 4 bases and J by 0 bases, with 14 bases left in between. The V gene's germline CDR1 is SGHKS and CDR2 YYEKEE (reference sequence). The CDR3 totals 17 residues. The whole variable domain, remainder taken from reference TRBV5-5 and TRBJ1-6, is DAGVTQSPTHLIKTRGQQVTLRCSPISGHKSVSWYQQVLGQGPQFIFQYYEKEERGRGNFPDRFSARQFPNYSSELNVNALLLGDSALYLCASSIQATSSYNSPLHFGNGTRLTVT.

The chain links TRBV7-9 to TRBJ2-3; TRBD1 matches 9 bases. CDR1 SEHNR and CDR2 FQNEAQ come from the germline V gene (reference sequence). The CDR3 consists of 13 residues. This chain's CDR3 is CTLGQGGKDTQYF. The CDR3 DNA follows: TGTACCCTGGGACAGGGCGGAAAAGATACGCAGTATTTT.

The V and J genes are TRBV27 and TRBJ2-7; D uncertain. The CDR3 totals 13 residues. V was clipped by 0 bases and J by 5 bases, with 8 bases between them. Germline-derived CDR1 and CDR2 are MNHEY and SMNVEV (reference sequence). The CDR3 spells CASSLSSGHEQYF. In nucleotides, the CDR3 is TGTGCCAGCAGTTTATCCTCCGGACACGAGCAGTACTTC.

The V call is TRBV5-1, the J call TRBJ2-1, with D perhaps being TRBD1 or TRBD2 (5 bases each). This CDR3 has 12 residues. Trimming took 0 bases from V and 9 from J, leaving 7 bases between them. The germline CDR1 and CDR2 sequences are SGHRS and YFSETQ. The CDR3 protein is CASSLAGSEQFF. CDR3 DNA: TGCGCCAGCAGCTTGGCAGGGAGTGAGCAGTTCTTC.

The chain recombines TRBV6-5 with TRBJ1-2; the D gene is possibly TRBD1 (5 bases). Germline V gene lookup returns CDR1 MNHEY and CDR2 SVGAGI. V gave up 4 bases and J gave up 2 bases, with 14 bases separating them. This CDR3 has 15 residues. CDR3 in DNA: TGTGCCAGCAGTTCTTTCAGGGAGGACAACTATGGCTACACCTTC. Amino acid sequence: CASSSFREDNYGYTF.

J is TRBJ2-4 and V is TRBV24-1; D could derive from TRBD1 or TRBD2 (5 bases each). The germline V and J ends were trimmed by 4 bases and 0 bases, with 12 bases remaining between them. The CDR3 loop spans 16 amino acids. The germline V gene encodes CDR1 KGHDR and CDR2 SFDVKD. As DNA, the CDR3 is TGTGCCACCAGTGACTCTACCGGGACAGCCAAAAACATTCAGTACTTC. It yields the protein CATSDSTGTAKNIQYF.

The chain has TRBV5-5 and TRBJ1-2; possibly TRBD1 for D (6 bases). Germline loops: CDR1 SGHKS, CDR2 YYEKEE (reference sequence). V shed 0 bases and J shed 8 bases, with 17 bases lying between them. The CDR3 covers 15 residues. The CDR3 reads CASSLDPGTLGGYTF. The CDR3 region has the DNA TGTGCCAGCAGCTTGGACCCCGGGACATTGGGGGGCTACACCTTC. The variable domain in full, completed from reference TRBV5-5 and TRBJ1-2, reads DAGVTQSPTHLIKTRGQQVTLRCSPISGHKSVSWYQQVLGQGPQFIFQYYEKEERGRGNFPDRFSARQFPNYSSELNVNALLLGDSALYLCASSLDPGTLGGYTFGSGTRLTVV.

This chain connects TRBV9 to TRBJ2-1, with D maybe TRBD1 (5 bases). V lost 3 bases and J 5 bases, leaving 12 bases between the germline ends. The CDR3 has 14 residues. CDR1 SGDLS and CDR2 YYNGEE come from the germline V gene. CDR3 residues: CASSAARGNNEQFF. The CDR3 DNA is TGTGCCAGCAGCGCAGCAAGGGGAAACAATGAGCAGTTCTTC.

The genes are TRBV10-3 and TRBJ2-5; 12 nucleotides match TRBD2. CDR3 length: 14 residues. Trimming removed 8 bases from V and 1 base from J; junction bases left unmatched: 2. Per the germline V gene, CDR1 is ENHRY and CDR2 is SYGVKD. The CDR3 here is CAIRTSGAQETQYF. The CDR3 DNA follows: TGTGCCATCCGGACTAGCGGGGCCCAAGAGACCCAGTACTTC.

The V and J genes are TRBV1 and TRBJ2-3; the table assigns TRBD2, which was not confirmed against the DNA. TRBV1 is listed as a pseudogene. This CDR3 spans 17 amino acids. CDR3 sequence: CTSSHHSGVASTDTQYF. The CDR3 coding sequence is TGCACCAGCAGCCATCACTCGGGGGTTGCTAGCACAGATACGCAGTATTTT.

J is TRBJ1-5 and V is TRBV30; TRBD1 matches at 8 bases. CDR3 length equals 15 residues. The J segment lost 3 bases and the V segment lost 0 bases, leaving 4 bases of the junction unmatched. Looked up from germline, CDR1 is GTSNPN and CDR2 is SVGIG (reference sequence). In nucleotides, the CDR3 is TGTGCCTGGAGTGTACAGGGGGGGAACAATCAGCCCCAGCATTTT. This encodes CAWSVQGGNNQPQHF.

Written as DNA, the CDR3 is TGTGCCAGCACCCCCTGGGGAGGGGAGACCGGGGAGCTGTTTTTT. This sequence encodes CASTPWGGETGELFF. V gene TRBV11-1 combines with J gene TRBJ2-2, with TRBD2 identical over 7 bases. After removal of 7 bases from V and 5 bases from J, the junction contained 10 bases not matched to a gene. Germline CDR1 is SGHAT and CDR2 is FQDESV (reference sequence). This CDR3 has 15 residues.

V and J are TRBV13 and TRBJ2-5; D is possibly TRBD2 (7 bases). Germline CDR1 is PRHDT and CDR2 is FYEKMQ (reference sequence). The CDR3 loop spans 15 amino acids. Trimming stripped 8 bases from V and 2 bases from J, with 18 bases between. The CDR3 reads CASGAGGGRQETQYF. CDR3 DNA sequence: TGTGCCAGCGGGGCCGGCGGGGGCAGGCAAGAGACCCAGTACTTC. The full variable domain, in which reference TRBV13 and TRBJ2-5 provide the parts outside the CDR3, is AAGVIQSPRHLIKEKRETATLKCYPIPRHDTVYWYQQGPGQDPQFLISFYEKMQSDKGSIPDRFSAQQFSDYHSELNMSSLELGDSALYFCASGAGGGRQETQYFGPGTRLLVL.